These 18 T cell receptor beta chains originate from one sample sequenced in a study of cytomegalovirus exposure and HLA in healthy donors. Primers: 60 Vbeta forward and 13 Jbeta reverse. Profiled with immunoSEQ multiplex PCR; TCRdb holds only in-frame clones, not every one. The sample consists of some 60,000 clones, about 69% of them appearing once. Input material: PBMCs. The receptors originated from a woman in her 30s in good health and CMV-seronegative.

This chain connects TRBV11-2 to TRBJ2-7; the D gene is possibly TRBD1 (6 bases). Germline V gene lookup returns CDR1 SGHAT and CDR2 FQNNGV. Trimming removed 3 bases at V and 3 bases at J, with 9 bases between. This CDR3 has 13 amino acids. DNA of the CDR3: TGTGCCAGCAGCTTTGAGGGGGTCTACGAGCAGTACGTC. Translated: CASSFEGVYEQYV.

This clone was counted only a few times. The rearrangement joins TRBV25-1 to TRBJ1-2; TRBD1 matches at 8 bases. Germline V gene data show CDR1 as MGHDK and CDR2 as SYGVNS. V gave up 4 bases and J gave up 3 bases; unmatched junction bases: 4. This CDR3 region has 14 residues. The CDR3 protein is CASSGLDRDYGYTF. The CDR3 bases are TGTGCCAGCAGTGGGCTGGACAGGGACTATGGCTACACCTTC.

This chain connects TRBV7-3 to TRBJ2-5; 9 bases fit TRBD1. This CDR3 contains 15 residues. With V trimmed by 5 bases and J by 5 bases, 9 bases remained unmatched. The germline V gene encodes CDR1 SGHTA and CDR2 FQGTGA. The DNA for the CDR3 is TGTGCCAGCAGCCCCGGACAGGGGAATTTTGAGACCCAGTACTTC. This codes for CASSPGQGNFETQYF.

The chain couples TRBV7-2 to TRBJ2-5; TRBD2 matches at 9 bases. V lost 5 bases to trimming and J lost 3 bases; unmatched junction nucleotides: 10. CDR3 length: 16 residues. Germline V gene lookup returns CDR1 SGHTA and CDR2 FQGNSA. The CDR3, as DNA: TGTGCCAGCAGCACCGGGTTGGGGACTAGCAAAGAGACCCAGTACTTC. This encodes CASSTGLGTSKETQYF.

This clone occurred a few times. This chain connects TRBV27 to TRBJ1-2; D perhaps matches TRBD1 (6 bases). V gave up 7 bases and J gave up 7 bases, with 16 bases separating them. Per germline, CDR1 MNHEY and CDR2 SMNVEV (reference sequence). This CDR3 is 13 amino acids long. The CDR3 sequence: CASTSGTGTGYTF. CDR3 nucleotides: TGTGCCAGCACCTCAGGAACAGGGACTGGCTACACCTTC.

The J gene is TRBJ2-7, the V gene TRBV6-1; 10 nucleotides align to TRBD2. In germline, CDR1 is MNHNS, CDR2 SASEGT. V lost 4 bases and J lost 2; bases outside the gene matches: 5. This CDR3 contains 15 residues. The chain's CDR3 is CASSVSGRVPYEQYF. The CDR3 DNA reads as TGTGCCAGCAGTGTCAGCGGGAGGGTGCCCTACGAGCAGTACTTC.

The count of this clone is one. Written as DNA, the CDR3 is TGTGCCAGTAACACAAGGAACACTGAAGCTTTCTTT. Translating gives CASNTRNTEAFF. The chain recombines TRBV19 with TRBJ1-1, with D unclear. The germline gives CDR1 LNHDA, CDR2 SQIVND (reference sequence). This CDR3 contains 12 residues. Trimming took 7 bases from V and 1 from J, leaving 7 bases between them. Filled out from reference TRBV19 and TRBJ1-1, the complete variable domain reads DGGITQSPKYLFRKEGQNVTLSCEQNLNHDAMYWYRQDPGQGLRLIYYSQIVNDFQKGDIAEGYSVSREKKESFPLTVTSAQKNPTAFYLCASNTRNTEAFFGQGTRLTVV.

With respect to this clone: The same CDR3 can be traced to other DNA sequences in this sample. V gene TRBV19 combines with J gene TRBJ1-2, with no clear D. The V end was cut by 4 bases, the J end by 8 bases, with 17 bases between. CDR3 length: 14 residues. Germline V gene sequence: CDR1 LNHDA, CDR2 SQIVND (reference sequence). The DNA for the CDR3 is TGTGCCAGTAGTAAAGCAGAGGCGGCATACGGCTACACCTTC. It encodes CASSKAEAAYGYTF.

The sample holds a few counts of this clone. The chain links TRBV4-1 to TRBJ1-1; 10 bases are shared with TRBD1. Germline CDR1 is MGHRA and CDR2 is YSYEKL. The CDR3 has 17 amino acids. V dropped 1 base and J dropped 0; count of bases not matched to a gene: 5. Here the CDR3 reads CASSQVPGQGLNTEAFF. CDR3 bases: TGCGCCAGCAGCCAAGTCCCGGGACAGGGGTTGAACACTGAAGCTTTCTTT.

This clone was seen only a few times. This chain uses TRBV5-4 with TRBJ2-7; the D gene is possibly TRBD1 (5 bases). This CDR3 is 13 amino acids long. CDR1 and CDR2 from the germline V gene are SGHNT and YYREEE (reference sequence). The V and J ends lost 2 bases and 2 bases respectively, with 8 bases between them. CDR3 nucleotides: TGTGCCAGCAGCTTTACAGGAGCCTACGAGCAGTACGTC. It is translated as CASSFTGAYEQYV.

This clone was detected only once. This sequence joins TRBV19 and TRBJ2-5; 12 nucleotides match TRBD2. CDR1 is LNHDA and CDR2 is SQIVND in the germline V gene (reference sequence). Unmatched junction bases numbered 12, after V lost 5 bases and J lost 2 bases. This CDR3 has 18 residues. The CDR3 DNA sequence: TGTGCCAGTAGTCCGCGACTAGCGGGAGCCGCCCCACAAGAGACCCAGTACTTC. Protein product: CASSPRLAGAAPQETQYF.

The CDR3 coding sequence is TGTGCCAGCACCCAGGCCATGGCAGGGACTAATGAAAAACTGTTTTTT. Translated: CASTQAMAGTNEKLFF. The chain recombines TRBV5-6 with TRBJ1-4, with a weak D call TRBD1 (5 bases). The germline V and J ends were trimmed by 6 bases and 2 bases, with 17 bases remaining between them. This CDR3 spans 16 amino acids. CDR1 and CDR2 from the germline V gene are SGHDT and YYEEEE.

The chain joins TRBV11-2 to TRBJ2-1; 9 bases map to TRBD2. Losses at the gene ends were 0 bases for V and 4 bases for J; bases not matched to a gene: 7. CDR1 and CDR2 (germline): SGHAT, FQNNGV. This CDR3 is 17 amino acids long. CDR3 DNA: TGTGCCAGCAGCTTAGAACCCCTAGCGGGACCTTACAATGAGCAGTTCTTC. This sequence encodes CASSLEPLAGPYNEQFF.

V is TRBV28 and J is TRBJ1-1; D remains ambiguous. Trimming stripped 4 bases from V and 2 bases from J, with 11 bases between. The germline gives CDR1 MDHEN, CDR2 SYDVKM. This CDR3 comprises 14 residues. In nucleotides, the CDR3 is TGTGCCAGCAGTTCGGGTACTAGCAACACTGAAGCTTTCTTT. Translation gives CASSSGTSNTEAFF.

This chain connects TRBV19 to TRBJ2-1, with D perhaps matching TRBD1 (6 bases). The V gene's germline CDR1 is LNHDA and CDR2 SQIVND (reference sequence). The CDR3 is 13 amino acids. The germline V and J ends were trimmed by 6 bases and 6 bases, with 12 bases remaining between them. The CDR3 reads CASRDWTANEQFF. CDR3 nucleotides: TGTGCCAGTAGGGACTGGACAGCCAATGAGCAGTTCTTC.

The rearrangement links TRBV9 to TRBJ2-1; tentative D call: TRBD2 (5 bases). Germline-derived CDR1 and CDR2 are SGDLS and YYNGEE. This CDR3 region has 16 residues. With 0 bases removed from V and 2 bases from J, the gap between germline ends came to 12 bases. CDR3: CASSVVGGSPYNEQFF. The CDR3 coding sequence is TGTGCCAGCAGCGTAGTAGGTGGGAGCCCCTACAATGAGCAGTTCTTC.

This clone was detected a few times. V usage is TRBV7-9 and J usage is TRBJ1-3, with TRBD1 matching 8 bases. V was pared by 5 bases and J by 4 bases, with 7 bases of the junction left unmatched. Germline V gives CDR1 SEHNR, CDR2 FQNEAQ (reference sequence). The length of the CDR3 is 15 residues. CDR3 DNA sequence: TGTGCCAGCAGCCTCAGGGGGCTCGGGGGAAACACCATATATTTT. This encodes CASSLRGLGGNTIYF.

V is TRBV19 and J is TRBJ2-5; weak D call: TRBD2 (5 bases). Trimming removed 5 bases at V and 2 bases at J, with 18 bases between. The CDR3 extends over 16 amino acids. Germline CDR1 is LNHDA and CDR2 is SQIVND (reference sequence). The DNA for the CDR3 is TGTGCCAGTAGTGTCCGGGGAGCCCCCTTTCAAGAGACCCAGTACTTC. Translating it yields CASSVRGAPFQETQYF.